A selection of T cell receptor beta chains follows, all from one sample in a study of identical twins. One entry per CDR3 protein, called by TCRdb with MiXCR from the 5' RACE reads. The sample comprises about 220,000 distinct CDR3 sequences, approximately 5.9% of which are singletons, and just over 14% rests with the top ten. These data also formed part of another study, on T cells expressing NK-cell markers.

Sequenced: CD8+ T cells sorted from blood. These TCRs come from a woman aged 18-29 years in good health. The CDR3 runs from the conserved cysteine through the conserved F or W. D genes are given only for firm matches. Clone size is given for some rows only: seen once, a few or many times, or a class if the clone is expanded.

clone size	V gene	J gene	D gene	CDR3 DNA	CDR3 protein
many	TRBV29-1	TRBJ1-4	NA	TGCAGCGTTGATCTGGGGGTCGTGGCGGGAGAACTGTTTTTT	CSVDLGVVAGELFF
many	TRBV12-3/TRBV12-4	TRBJ1-2	NA	TGTGCCAGCAATGGCGGGCTCGGGGGCTACACCTTC	CASNGGLGGYTF
NA	TRBV11-2	TRBJ2-7	NA	TGTGCCAGCAGCTTCCCTAATTACGAGCAGTACTTC	CASSFPNYEQYF
NA	TRBV20-1	TRBJ2-7	NA	TGCAGTGCTAGAGATGAGCAAAGCTCCTACGAGCAGTACTTC	CSARDEQSSYEQYF
few	TRBV19	TRBJ2-3	TRBD2	TGTGCCAGTAGTATTGGACTAGCGGGCCCCACAGATACGCAGTATTTT	CASSIGLAGPTDTQYF
NA	TRBV2	TRBJ2-1	TRBD2	TGTGCCAGCAGAGCGGGGACCCCCGGATTATACAATGAGCAGTTCTTC	CASRAGTPGLYNEQFF
few	TRBV28	TRBJ2-7	NA	TGTGCCAGCACCCGGAGAGGGATCTCCTACGAGCAGTACTTC	CASTRRGISYEQYF
many	TRBV24-1	TRBJ2-3	NA	TGTGCCACCAGTGATGGGGACGGGCCGTATAGCACAGATACGCAGTATTTT	CATSDGDGPYSTDTQYF
many	TRBV25-1	TRBJ2-2	NA	TGTGCCAGCAGTGCGGTCACCGGGGAGCTGTTTTTT	CASSAVTGELFF
many	TRBV7-9	TRBJ2-7	TRBD1	TGTGCCAGCAGTACGGGACAGGGCCACGACTACGAGCAGTACTTC	CASSTGQGHDYEQYF